This T cell receptor (beta chain) was recovered during a study of blood T cell repertoires in COVID-19. Study details: The cDNA or gDNA used as material had been derived from T cells, B-cell-depleted T cells, or PBMCs.

Per germline, CDR1 LNHNV and CDR2 YYDKDF (reference sequence). Trimming took off 5 bases at V and 7 bases at J, with 15 bases between the two ends. The CDR3 runs to 14 residues. This clone was seen a few times. Here immunoSEQ multiplex PCR was the method, and the copy in TCRdb shows in-frame clones only, minus some. Counted here are around 130,000 clones, about 74% occurring once; the ten biggest clones make up approximately 15%. The specimen sequenced was peripheral blood. The rearrangement links TRBV15 to TRBJ1-5; possible D gene TRBD1, 6 bases. The origin of this receptor is a man aged 50-59 years with acute or convalescent COVID-19. CDR3 in DNA: TGTGCCACCAGCCCCCCAGGGGATGGGCAGCCCCAGCATTTT. It yields the protein CATSPPGDGQPQHF. Looking up the rest from reference TRBV15 and TRBJ1-5 gives the full variable domain: DAMVIQNPRYQVTQFGKPVTLSCSQTLNHNVMYWYQQKSSQAPKLLFHYYDKDFNNEADTPDNFQSRRPNTSFCFLDIRSPGLGDTAMYLCATSPPGDGQPQHFGDGTRLSIL.